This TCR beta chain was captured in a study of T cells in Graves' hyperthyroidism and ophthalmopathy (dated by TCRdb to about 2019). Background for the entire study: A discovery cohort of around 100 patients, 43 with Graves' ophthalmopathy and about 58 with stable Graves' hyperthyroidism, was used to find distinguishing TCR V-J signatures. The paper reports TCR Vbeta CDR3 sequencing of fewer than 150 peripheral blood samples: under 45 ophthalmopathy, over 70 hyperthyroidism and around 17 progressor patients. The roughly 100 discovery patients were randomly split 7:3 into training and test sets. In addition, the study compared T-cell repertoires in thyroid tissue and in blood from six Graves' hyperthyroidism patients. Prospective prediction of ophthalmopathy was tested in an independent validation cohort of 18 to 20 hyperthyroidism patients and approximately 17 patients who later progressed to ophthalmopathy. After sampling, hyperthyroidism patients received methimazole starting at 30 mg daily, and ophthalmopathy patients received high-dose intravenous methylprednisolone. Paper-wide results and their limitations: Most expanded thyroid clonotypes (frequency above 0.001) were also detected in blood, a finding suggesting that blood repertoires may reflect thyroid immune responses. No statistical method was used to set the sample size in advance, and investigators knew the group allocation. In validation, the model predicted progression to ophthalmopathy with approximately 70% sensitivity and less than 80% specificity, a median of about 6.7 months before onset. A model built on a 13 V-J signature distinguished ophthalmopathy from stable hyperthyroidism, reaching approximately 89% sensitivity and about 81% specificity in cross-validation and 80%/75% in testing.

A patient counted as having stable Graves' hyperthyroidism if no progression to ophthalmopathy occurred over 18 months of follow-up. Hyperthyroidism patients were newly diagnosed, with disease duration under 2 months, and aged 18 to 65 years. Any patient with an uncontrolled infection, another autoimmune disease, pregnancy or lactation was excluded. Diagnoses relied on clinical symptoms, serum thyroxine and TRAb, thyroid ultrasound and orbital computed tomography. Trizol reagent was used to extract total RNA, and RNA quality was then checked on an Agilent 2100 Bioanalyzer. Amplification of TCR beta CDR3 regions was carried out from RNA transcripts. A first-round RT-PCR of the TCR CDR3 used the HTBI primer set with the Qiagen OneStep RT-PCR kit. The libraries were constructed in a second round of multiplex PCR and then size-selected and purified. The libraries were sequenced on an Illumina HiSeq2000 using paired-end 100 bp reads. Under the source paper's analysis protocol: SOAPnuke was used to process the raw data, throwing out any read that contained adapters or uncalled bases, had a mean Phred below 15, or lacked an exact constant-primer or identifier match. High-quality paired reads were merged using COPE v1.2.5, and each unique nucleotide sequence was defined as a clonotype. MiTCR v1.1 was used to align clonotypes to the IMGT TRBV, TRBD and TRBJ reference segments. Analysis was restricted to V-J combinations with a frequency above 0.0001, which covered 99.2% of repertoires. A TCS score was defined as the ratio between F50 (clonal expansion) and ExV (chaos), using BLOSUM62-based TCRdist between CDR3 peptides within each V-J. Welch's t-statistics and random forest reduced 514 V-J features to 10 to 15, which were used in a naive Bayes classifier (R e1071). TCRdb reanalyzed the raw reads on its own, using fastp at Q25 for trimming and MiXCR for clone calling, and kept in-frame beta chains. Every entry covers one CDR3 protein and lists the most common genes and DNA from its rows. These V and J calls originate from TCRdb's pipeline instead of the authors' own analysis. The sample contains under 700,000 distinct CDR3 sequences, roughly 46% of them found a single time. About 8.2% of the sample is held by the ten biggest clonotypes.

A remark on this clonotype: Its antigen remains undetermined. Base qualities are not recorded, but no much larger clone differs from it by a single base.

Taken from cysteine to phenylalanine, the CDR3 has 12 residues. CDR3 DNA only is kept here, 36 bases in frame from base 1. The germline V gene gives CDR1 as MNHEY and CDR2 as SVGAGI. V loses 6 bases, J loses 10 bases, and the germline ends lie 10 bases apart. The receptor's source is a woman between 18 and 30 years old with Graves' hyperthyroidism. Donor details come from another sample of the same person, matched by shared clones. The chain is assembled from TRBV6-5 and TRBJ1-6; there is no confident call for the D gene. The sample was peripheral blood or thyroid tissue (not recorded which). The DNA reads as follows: TGTGCCAGCAGCCAGGCCCGATCACCCCTCCACTTT. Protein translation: CASSQARSPLHF.